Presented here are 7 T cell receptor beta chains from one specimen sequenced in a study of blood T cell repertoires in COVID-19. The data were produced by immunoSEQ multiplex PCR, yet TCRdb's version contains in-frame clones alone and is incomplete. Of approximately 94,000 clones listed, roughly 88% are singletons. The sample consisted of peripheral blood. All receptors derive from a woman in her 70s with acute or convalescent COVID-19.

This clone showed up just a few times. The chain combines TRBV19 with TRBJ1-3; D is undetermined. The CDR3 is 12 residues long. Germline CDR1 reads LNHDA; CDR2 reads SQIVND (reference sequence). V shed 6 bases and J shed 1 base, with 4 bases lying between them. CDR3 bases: TGTGCCAGTAGCAGATCTGGAAACACCATATATTTT. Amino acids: CASSRSGNTIYF.

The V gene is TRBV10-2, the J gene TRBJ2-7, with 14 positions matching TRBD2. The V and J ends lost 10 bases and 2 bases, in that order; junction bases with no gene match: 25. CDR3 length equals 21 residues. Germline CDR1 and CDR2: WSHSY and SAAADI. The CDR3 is CATAIISFPGLAGASAYEQYF. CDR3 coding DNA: TGCGCCACAGCAATCATCTCCTTCCCGGGACTAGCGGGAGCAAGCGCCTACGAGCAGTACTTC.

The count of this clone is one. The DNA for the CDR3 is TGTGCCAGCAGCTTGTTTGGGCCCAATCAGCCCCAGCATTTT. It encodes CASSLFGPNQPQHF. The V gene is TRBV5-6, the J gene TRBJ1-5; no definite D call. V gave up 1 base and J gave up 3 bases, with 8 bases separating them. The CDR3 runs 14 residues. CDR1 and CDR2 (germline): SGHDT, YYEEEE.

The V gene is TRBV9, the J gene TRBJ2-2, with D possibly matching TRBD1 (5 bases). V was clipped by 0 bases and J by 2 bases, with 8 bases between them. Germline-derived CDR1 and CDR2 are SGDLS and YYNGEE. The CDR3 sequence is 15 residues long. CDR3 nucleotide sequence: TGTGCCAGCAGCGTAGCCAGGGTAAACACCGGGGAGCTGTTTTTT. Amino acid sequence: CASSVARVNTGELFF.

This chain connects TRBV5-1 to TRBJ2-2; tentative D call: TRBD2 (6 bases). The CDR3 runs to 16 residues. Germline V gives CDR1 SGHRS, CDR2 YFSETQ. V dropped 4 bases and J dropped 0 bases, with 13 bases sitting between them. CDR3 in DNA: TGCGCCAGCAGCCCGGGGACTTTCCCGAACACCGGGGAGCTGTTTTTT. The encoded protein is CASSPGTFPNTGELFF.

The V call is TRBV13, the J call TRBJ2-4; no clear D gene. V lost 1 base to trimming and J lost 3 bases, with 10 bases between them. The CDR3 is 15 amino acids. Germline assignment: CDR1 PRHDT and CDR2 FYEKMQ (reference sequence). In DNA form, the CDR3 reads TGTGCCAGCAGCTTAGACGGGTTAGGCAAAAACATTCAGTACTTC. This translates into CASSLDGLGKNIQYF.

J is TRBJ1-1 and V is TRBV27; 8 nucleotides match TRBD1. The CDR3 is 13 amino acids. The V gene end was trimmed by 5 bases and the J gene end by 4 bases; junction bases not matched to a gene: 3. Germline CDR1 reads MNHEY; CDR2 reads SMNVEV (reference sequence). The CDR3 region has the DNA TGTGCCAGCAGTACTACAGGGGGCACTGAAGCTTTCTTT. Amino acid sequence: CASSTTGGTEAFF.